This T cell receptor beta chain is drawn from a study of vaccination and CD4 T cells after COVID-19. Study findings and constraints: Post-vaccination reactive clonotypes (median roughly 37) did not differ significantly from post-infection (approximately 23).

Trimming removed 11 bases from V and 4 bases from J; junction bases left unmatched: 3. CDR1 ENHRY and CDR2 SYGVKD come from the germline V gene. The CDR3 sequence is 12 residues long. This clonotype was seen a single time. Antigen specificity is unknown. The Oncomine TCR Beta short-read assay generated sequence data from the DNA of cultured CD4+ T cells. The authors extracted genomic DNA from cultured CD4+ T cells. From the PCR reads, TCRdb called clonotypes with MiXCR, one entry per CDR3 protein. The sample includes more than 13,000 distinct CDR3 sequences, roughly 28% of them seen just once. The treatment is: roughly 10-day PBMC culture with coronavirus spike peptide pools or control peptides (ViraFEST assay). Under the ViraFEST approach, antigen-specific T cells were expanded with peptide pools and TCRs subsequently sequenced. Upon completion of approximately 9 days of culture, CD4+ T cells were isolated via negative selection.

The receptor was isolated from a human donor with COVID-19. The sample was cultured CD4+ T cells from blood. The J gene is TRBJ1-1, the V gene TRBV10-3; 11 positions match TRBD1. This chain's CDR3 is CAAGQGVTEAFF. In DNA, the CDR3 is TGTGCCGCGGGACAGGGGGTCACTGAAGCTTTCTTT.